This is a list of T cell receptor beta chains from one sample in a study of response to subunit inactivated influenza vaccine. TCRdb reanalysed the RT-PCR reads using MiXCR and keeps one entry per CDR3 protein. The sample has 150,000 to 200,000 distinct CDR3 sequences, 9.5% to 13% seen once. The sample consisted of non-naive T cells sorted from PBMCs, taken about 40 days after vaccination. These receptors came from a man aged 50-59 years who received an inactivated influenza vaccine. CDR3s include the opening cysteine and the closing phenylalanine or tryptophan. The D gene is left open where the match is weak. Some rows have no size entry. The others give once, few or many, or a class for an expanded clone.

abundance	v_gene	len	j_gene	d_gene	CDR3aa	CDR3nt
many	TRBV12-3/TRBV12-4	13	TRBJ1-1	NA	CASSSLMNTEAFF	TGTGCCAGCAGTTCCCTTATGAACACTGAAGCTTTCTTT
many	TRBV24-1	14	TRBJ2-5	NA	CATPAPPERETQYF	TGTGCCACACCTGCCCCCCCGGAGCGTGAGACCCAGTACTTC
NA	TRBV20-1	19	TRBJ2-7	NA	CSARDQGGLAPKSPYEQYF	TGCAGTGCTAGAGATCAAGGGGGCCTAGCGCCCAAGTCCCCCTACGAGCAGTACTTC
few	TRBV4-1	14	TRBJ1-2	NA	CASSQAIGGYGYTF	TGCGCCAGCAGCCAAGCAATCGGAGGGTATGGCTACACCTTC
few	TRBV15	16	TRBJ2-4	TRBD1	CATSRGTGGTKNIQYF	TGTGCCACCAGCCGCGGGACAGGGGGCACCAAAAACATTCAGTACTTC
few	TRBV10-3	14	TRBJ2-2	NA	CAIMEGANTGELFF	TGTGCCATCATGGAAGGCGCGAACACCGGGGAGCTGTTTTTT
many	TRBV5-1	15	TRBJ2-2	TRBD1	CASSVGQGVLEELFF	TGCGCCAGCAGCGTGGGACAGGGGGTGTTGGAGGAGCTGTTTTTT
NA	TRBV28	14	TRBJ2-7	NA	CASSVGSMSYEQYF	TGTGCTTCGTCAGTGGGGAGCATGTCCTACGAGCAGTACTTC
NA	TRBV7-8	13	TRBJ1-1	NA	CASSPRMEGSAFF	TGTGCCAGCAGCCCAAGAATGGAGGGATCAGCTTTCTTT
NA	TRBV11-2	15	TRBJ2-7	TRBD1	CASSLGTGTLREQYF	TGTGCCAGCAGCTTAGGGACAGGGACCCTCCGGGAGCAGTACTTC
few	TRBV12-3/TRBV12-4	14	TRBJ1-2	TRBD1	CASSFQGAGGGYTF	TGTGCCAGCAGTTTTCAGGGGGCCGGGGGAGGCTACACCTTC
few	TRBV5-1	14	TRBJ2-3	TRBD1	CASSPTGIKDTQYF	TGCGCCAGCAGCCCGACAGGGATTAAAGATACGCAGTATTTT
few	TRBV7-2	15	TRBJ2-3	NA	CASSLSWGAADTQYF	TGTGCCAGCAGCTTAAGCTGGGGCGCCGCAGATACGCAGTATTTT
few	TRBV20-1	15	TRBJ1-4	NA	CSARDPTGAGEKLFF	TGCAGTGCTAGAGATCCGACAGGAGCAGGGGAAAAACTGTTTTTT
NA	TRBV5-6	13	TRBJ2-7	NA	CASSPGAGYEQYF	TGTGCCAGCAGCCCGGGGGCCGGATACGAGCAGTACTTC
few	TRBV20-1	11	TRBJ2-7	TRBD1	CSAREGGQGNF	TGCAGTGCTAGAGAAGGAGGACAGGGTAACTTC
few	TRBV10-3	18	TRBJ2-4	NA	CAISESSMGGTVKNIQYF	TGTGCCATCAGTGAGTCGTCAATGGGGGGGACAGTAAAAAACATTCAGTACTTC
NA	TRBV25-1	14	TRBJ2-5	NA	CASSDTMGPETQYF	TGTGCCAGCAGTGATACAATGGGGCCGGAGACCCAGTACTTC
many	TRBV20-1	14	TRBJ2-2	NA	CSAGIDIYTGELFF	TGCAGTGCCGGAATAGACATATACACCGGGGAGCTGTTTTTT
few	TRBV20-1	13	TRBJ1-1	NA	CRATGTMNTEAFF	TGCAGGGCTACCGGGACTATGAACACTGAAGCTTTCTTT
few	TRBV5-1	16	TRBJ2-1	TRBD2	CASSLTSGRARNEQFF	TGCGCCAGCAGCTTGACTAGCGGGAGGGCCAGGAATGAGCAGTTCTTC
many	TRBV28	13	TRBJ2-7	NA	CASSLAGEGEQYF	TGTGCCAGCAGTTTGGCAGGGGAAGGCGAGCAGTACTTC
few	TRBV20-1	14	TRBJ2-7	NA	CSARVGGVTYEQYF	TGCAGTGCTAGAGTAGGGGGGGTGACCTACGAGCAGTACTTC
few	TRBV12-3/TRBV12-4	15	TRBJ2-7	TRBD1	CASSPDRARTYEQYF	TGTGCCAGCAGTCCGGACAGGGCTAGAACCTACGAGCAGTACTTC
NA	TRBV5-1	16	TRBJ2-3	NA	CASSSEGQGFTDTQYF	TGCGCCAGCAGCTCGGAGGGGCAGGGGTTTACAGATACGCAGTATTTT
many	TRBV7-2	15	TRBJ2-6	TRBD2	CASIRRGGGANVLTF	TGTGCCAGCATCCGACGGGGGGGAGGGGCCAACGTCCTGACTTTC
NA	TRBV20-1	14	TRBJ2-3	NA	CSARDIMGADTQYF	TGCAGTGCTAGAGATATTATGGGGGCAGATACGCAGTATTTT
many	TRBV28	12	TRBJ1-6	NA	CASREYNSPLHF	TGTGCCAGCAGGGAATATAATTCACCCCTCCACTTT
few	TRBV20-1	13	TRBJ2-7	NA	CSASPGADYEQYF	TGCAGTGCTAGCCCAGGGGCCGACTACGAGCAGTACTTC
NA	TRBV20-1	14	TRBJ2-5	NA	CSASPRGFQETQYF	TGCAGTGCGAGCCCCAGGGGTTTCCAAGAGACCCAGTACTTC
NA	TRBV2	13	TRBJ2-7	TRBD1	CASGTEYYSEQYF	TGTGCCAGCGGGACAGAATATTACTCCGAGCAGTACTTC
many	TRBV5-1	14	TRBJ1-1	NA	CASSLGGEGTEAFF	TGCGCCAGCAGCTTGGGTGGTGAAGGGACTGAAGCTTTCTTT
NA	TRBV6-1	14	TRBJ2-7	TRBD1	CASKRQGSTYEQYF	TGTGCCAGCAAGAGACAGGGGTCAACCTACGAGCAGTACTTC
NA	TRBV7-2	16	TRBJ1-6	NA	CASSLFSGVTNSPLHF	TGTGCCAGCAGCTTATTTTCAGGGGTCACGAATTCACCCCTCCACTTT
NA	TRBV7-2	14	TRBJ2-3	TRBD2	CASSFGLAGGTQYF	TGTGCCAGCAGCTTTGGACTAGCGGGGGGTACGCAGTATTTT
many	TRBV7-9	16	TRBJ2-1	TRBD1	CASSDGPGQTYNEQFF	TGTGCCAGCAGCGATGGCCCGGGACAGACCTACAATGAGCAGTTCTTC
many	TRBV12-3/TRBV12-4	17	TRBJ2-1	NA	CASSLGAGGRGFNEQFF	TGTGCCAGCAGTTTAGGGGCAGGAGGCCGGGGTTTCAATGAGCAGTTCTTC
many	TRBV27	14	TRBJ1-1	NA	CASSPTGLNTEAFF	TGTGCCAGCAGTCCCACAGGGTTGAACACTGAAGCTTTCTTT